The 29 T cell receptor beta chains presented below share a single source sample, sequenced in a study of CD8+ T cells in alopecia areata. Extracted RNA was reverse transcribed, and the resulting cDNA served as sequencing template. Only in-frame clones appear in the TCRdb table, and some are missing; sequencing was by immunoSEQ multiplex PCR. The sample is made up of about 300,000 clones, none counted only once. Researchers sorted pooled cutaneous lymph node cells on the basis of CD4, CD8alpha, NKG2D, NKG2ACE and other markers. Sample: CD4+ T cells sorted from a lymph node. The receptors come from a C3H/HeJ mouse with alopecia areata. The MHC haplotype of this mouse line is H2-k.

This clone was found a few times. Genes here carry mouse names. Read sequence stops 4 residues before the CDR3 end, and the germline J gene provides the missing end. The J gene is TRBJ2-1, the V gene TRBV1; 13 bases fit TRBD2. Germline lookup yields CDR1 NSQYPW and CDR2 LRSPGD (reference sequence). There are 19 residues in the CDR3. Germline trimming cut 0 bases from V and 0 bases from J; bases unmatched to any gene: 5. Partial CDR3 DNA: TGCACCTGCAGTGCAGATCCCCGGGACTGGGGGGGTAACTATGCT. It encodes CTCSADPRDWGGNYA. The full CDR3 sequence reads CTCSADPRDWGGNYAEQFF.

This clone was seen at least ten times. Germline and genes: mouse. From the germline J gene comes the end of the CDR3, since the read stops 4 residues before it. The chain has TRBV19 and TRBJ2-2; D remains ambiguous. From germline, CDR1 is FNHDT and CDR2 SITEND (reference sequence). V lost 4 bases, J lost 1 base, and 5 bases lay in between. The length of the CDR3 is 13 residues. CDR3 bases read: TGTGCCAGCAGTTTCAGAAACACCGGG. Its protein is CASSFRNTG. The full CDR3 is CASSFRNTGQLYF.

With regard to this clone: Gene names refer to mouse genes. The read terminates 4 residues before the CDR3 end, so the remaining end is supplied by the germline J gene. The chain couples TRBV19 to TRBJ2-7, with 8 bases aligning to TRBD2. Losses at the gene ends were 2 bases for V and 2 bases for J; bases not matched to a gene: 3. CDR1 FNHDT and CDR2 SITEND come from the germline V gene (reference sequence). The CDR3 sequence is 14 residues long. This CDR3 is CASSMGGATYEQYF. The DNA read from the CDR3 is TGTGCCAGCAGTATGGGGGGGGCGACCTAT.

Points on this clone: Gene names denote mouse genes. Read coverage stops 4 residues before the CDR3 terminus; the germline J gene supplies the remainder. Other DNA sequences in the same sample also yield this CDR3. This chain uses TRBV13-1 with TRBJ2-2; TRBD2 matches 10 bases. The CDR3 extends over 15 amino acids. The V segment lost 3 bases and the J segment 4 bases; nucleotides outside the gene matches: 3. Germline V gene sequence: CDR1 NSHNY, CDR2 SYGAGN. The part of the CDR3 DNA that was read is TGTGCCAGCAGTGCTGGGGGGGCCGGCACCGGG. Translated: CASSAGGAGTG. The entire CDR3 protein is CASSAGGAGTGQLYF.

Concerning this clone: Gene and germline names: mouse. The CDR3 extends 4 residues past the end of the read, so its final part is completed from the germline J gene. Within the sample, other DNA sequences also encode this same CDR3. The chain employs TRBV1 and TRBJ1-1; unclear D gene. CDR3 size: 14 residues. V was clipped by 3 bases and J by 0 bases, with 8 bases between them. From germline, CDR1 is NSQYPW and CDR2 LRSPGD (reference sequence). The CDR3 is CTCSADNANTEVFF. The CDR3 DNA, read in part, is TGCACCTGCAGTGCCGACAATGCAAACACA.

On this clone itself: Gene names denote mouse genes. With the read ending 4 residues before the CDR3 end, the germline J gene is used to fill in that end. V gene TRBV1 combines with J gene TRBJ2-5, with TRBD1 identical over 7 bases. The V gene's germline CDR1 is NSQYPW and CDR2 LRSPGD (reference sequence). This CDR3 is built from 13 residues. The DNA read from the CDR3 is TGCACCTGCAGGGTGGGACAGAAAGAC. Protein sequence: CTCRVGQKD. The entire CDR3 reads CTCRVGQKDTQYF.

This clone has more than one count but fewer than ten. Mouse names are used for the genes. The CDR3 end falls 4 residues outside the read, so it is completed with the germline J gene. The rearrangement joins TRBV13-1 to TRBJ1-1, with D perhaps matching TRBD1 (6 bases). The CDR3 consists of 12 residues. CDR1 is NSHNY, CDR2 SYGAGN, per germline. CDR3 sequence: CASSDAGQEVFF. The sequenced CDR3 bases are TGTGCCAGCAGTGATGCGGGACAA.

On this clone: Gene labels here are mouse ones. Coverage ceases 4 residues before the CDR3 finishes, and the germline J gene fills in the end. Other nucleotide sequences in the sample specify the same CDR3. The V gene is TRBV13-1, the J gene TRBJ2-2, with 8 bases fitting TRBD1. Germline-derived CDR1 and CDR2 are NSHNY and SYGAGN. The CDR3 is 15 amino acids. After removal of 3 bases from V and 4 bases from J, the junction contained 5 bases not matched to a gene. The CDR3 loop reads CASSGQGAGTGQLYF. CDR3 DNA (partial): TGTGCCAGCAGTGGCCAGGGGGCCGGCACCGGG.

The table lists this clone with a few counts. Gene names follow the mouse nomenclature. The part of the CDR3 DNA that was read is TGTGCCAGCAGCCAAGGGGGGGTTGGTGCAGAA. It is translated as CASSQGGVGAE. The entire CDR3 protein reads CASSQGGVGAETLYF. The chain carries TRBV5 and TRBJ2-3; maybe TRBD2 (6 bases). The read ends 4 residues early relative to the CDR3; the germline J gene fills the gap. V was pared by 1 base and J by 1 base, with 9 bases between. This CDR3 region has 15 residues. Germline CDR1 is LGHNA and CDR2 is YNLKQL (reference sequence).

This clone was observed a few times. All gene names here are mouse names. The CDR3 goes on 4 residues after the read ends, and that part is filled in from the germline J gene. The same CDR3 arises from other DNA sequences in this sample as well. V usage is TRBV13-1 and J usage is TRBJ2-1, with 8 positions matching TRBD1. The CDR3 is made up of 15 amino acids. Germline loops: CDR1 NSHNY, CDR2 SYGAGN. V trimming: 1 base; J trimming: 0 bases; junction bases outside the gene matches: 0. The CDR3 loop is CASSDQGANYAEQFF. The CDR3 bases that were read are TGTGCCAGCAGTGATCAGGGGGCTAACTATGCT.

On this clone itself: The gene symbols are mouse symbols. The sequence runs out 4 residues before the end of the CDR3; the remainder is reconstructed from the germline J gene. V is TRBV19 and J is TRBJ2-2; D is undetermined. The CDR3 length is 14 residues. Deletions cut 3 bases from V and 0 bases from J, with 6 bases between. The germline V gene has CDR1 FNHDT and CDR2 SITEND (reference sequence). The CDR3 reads CASSTTANTGQLYF. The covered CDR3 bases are TGTGCCAGCAGTACCACAGCAAACACCGGG. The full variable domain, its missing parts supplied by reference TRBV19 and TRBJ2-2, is GGIITQTPKFLIGQEGQKLTLKCQQNFNHDTMYWYRQDSGKGLRLIYYSITENDLQKGDLSEGYDASREKKSSFSLTVTSAQKNEMAVFLCASSTTANTGQLYFGEGSKLTVL.

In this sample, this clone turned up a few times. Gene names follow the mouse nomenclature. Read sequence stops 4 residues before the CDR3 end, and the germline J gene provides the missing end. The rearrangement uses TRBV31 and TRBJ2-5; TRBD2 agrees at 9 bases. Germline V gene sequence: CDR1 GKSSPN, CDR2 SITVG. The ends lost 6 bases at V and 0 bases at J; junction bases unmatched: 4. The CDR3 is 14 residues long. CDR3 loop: CACGTGINQDTQYF. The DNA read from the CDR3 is TGTGCCTGTGGGACTGGGATTAACCAAGAC. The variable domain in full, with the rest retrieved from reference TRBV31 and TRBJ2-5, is AQTIHQWPVAEIKAVGSPLSLGCTIKGKSSPNLYWYWQATGGTLQQLFYSITVGQVESVVQLNLSASRPKDDQFILSTEKLLLSHSGFYLCACGTGINQDTQYFGPGTRLLVL.

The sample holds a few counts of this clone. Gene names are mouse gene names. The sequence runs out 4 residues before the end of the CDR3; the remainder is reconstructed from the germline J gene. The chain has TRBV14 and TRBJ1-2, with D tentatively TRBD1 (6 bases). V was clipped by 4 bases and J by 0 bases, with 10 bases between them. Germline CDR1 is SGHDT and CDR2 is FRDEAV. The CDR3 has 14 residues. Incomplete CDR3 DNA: TGTGCCAGCAGTCGGGGACATCCAAACTCC. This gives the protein CASSRGHPNS. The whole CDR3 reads CASSRGHPNSDYTF.

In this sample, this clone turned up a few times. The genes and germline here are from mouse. The part of the CDR3 DNA that was read is TGTGCCAGCAGTTTGGGGGGGGCGAACTATGCT. The encoded protein is CASSLGGANYA. The whole CDR3 reads CASSLGGANYAEQFF. The chain has TRBV14 and TRBJ2-1; TRBD2 aligns across 8 bases. The DNA ends 4 residues before the CDR3 does, and the rest of the CDR3 is filled in from the germline J gene. V trimming: 2 bases; J trimming: 1 base; junction bases outside the gene matches: 2. Germline-derived CDR1 and CDR2 are SGHDT and FRDEAV. This CDR3 spans 15 amino acids.

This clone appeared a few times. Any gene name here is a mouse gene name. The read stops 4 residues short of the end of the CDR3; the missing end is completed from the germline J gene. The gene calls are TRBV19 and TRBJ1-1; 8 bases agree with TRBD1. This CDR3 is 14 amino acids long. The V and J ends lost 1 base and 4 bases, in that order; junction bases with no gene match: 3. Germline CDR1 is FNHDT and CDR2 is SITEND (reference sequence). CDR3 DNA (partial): TGTGCCAGCAGTATACAGGGGGCGAGCACA. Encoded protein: CASSIQGAST. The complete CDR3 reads CASSIQGASTEVFF.

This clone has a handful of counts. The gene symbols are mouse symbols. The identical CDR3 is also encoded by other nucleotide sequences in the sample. The CDR3 sequence: CASSDRLGDNYAEQFF. The sequenced part of the CDR3 DNA is TGTGCCAGCAGTGATAGGCTGGGGGATAACTATGCT. The J gene is TRBJ2-1, the V gene TRBV13-3, with 7 nucleotides matching TRBD2. Read sequence stops 4 residues before the CDR3 end, and the germline J gene provides the missing end. The CDR3 has 16 residues. Germline trimming cut 1 base from V and 0 bases from J; bases unmatched to any gene: 4. CDR1 and CDR2 from the germline V gene are NNHDY and SYVADS.

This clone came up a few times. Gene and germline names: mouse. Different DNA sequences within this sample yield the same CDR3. The covered CDR3 bases are TGCACCTGCAGTGGGACTGGGGGGAGAGAC. It yields the protein CTCSGTGGRD. The entire CDR3 is CTCSGTGGRDTQYF. This chain joins TRBV1 and TRBJ2-5, with 11 bases fitting TRBD2. The read gets to within 4 residues of the CDR3 end, and the germline J gene fills in the rest. This CDR3 is 14 amino acids long. CDR1 is NSQYPW, CDR2 LRSPGD, per germline (reference sequence).

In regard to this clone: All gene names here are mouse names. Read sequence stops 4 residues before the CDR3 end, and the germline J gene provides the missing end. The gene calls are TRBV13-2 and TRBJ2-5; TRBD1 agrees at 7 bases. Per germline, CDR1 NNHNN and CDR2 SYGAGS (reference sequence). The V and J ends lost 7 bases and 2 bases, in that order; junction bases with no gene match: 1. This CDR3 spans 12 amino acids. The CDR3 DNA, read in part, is TGTGCCAGCCGGGACAGCCAAGAC. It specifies CASRDSQD. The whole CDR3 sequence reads CASRDSQDTQYF.

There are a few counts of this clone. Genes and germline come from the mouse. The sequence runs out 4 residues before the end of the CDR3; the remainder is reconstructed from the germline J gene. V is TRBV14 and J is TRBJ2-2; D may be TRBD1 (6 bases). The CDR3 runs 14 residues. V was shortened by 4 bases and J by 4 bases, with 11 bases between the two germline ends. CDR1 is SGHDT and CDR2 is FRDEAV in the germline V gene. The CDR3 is CASSPQGSTGQLYF. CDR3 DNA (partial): TGTGCCAGCAGTCCTCAGGGGAGCACCGGG.

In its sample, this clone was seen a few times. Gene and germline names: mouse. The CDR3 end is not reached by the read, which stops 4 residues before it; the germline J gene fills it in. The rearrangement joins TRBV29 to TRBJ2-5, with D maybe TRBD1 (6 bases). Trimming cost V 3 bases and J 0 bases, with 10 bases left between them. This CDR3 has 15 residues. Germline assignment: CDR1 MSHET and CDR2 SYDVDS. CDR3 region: CASSFYRVNQDTQYF. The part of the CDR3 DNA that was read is TGTGCTAGCAGTTTCTACAGGGTTAACCAAGAC.

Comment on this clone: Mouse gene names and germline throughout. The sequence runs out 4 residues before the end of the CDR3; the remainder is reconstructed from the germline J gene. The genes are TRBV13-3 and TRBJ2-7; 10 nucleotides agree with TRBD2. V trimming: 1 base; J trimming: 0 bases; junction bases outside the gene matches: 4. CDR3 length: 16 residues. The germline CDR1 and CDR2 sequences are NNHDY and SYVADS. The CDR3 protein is CASSDTGLGFSYEQYF. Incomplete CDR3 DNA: TGTGCCAGCAGTGATACGGGACTGGGGTTCTCCTAT.

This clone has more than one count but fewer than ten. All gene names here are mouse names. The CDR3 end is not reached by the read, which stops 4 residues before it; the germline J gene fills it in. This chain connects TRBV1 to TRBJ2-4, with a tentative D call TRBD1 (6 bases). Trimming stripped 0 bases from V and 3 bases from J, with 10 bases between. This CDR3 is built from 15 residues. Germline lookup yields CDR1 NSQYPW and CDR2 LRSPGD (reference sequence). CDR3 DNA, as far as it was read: TGCACCTGCAGTGCAGACCAGGGGTGGCAAAAC. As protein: CTCSADQGWQN. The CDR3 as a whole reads CTCSADQGWQNTLYF.

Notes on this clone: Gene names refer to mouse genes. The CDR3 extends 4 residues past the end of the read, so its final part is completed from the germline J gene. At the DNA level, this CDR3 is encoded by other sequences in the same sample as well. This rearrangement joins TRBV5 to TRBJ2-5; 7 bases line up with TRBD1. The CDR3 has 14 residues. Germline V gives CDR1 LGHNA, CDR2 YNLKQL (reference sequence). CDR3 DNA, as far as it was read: TGTGCCAGCAGCCAAGAGGGACAGAAAGAC. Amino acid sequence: CASSQEGQKD. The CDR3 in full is CASSQEGQKDTQYF.

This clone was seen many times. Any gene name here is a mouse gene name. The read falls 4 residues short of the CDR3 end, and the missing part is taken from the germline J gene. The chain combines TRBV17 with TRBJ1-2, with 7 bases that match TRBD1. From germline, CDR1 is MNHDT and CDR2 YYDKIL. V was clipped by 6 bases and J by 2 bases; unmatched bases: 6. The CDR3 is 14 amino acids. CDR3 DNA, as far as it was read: TGTGCTAGCAGCAAACAGGGGCAGAACTCC. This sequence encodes CASSKQGQNS. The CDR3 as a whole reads CASSKQGQNSDYTF.

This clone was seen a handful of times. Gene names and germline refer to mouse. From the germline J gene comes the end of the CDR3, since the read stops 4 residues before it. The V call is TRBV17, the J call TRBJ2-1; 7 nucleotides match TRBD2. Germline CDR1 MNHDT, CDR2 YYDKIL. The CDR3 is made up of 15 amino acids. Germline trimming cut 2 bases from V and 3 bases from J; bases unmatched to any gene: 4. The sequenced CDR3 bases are TGTGCTAGCAGTAGAACCGGGGGGGTCTATGCT. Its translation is CASSRTGGVYA. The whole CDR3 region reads CASSRTGGVYAEQFF.

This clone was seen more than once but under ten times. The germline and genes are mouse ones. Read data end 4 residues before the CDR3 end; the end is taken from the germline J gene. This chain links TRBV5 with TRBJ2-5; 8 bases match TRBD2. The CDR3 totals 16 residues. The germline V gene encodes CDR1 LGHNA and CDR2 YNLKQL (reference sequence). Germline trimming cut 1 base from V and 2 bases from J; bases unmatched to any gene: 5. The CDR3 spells CASSQAFGLGQDTQYF. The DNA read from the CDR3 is TGTGCCAGCAGCCAAGCCTTCGGACTGGGCCAAGAC.

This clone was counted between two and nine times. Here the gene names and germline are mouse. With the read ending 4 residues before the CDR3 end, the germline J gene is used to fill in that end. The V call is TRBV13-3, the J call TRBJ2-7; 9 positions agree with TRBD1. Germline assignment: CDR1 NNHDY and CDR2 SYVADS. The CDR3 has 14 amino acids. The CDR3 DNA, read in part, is TGTGCCAGCAGTGATGCCCGACAGGGGGAT. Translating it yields CASSDARQGD. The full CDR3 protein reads CASSDARQGDEQYF.

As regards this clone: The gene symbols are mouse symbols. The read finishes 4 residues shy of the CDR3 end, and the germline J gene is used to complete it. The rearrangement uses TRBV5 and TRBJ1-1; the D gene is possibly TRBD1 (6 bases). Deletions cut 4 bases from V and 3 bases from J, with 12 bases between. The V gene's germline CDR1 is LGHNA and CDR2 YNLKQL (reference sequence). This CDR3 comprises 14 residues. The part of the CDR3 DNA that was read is TGTGCCAGCAGCCCACAGGGAGTTGACACA. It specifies CASSPQGVDT. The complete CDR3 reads CASSPQGVDTEVFF.

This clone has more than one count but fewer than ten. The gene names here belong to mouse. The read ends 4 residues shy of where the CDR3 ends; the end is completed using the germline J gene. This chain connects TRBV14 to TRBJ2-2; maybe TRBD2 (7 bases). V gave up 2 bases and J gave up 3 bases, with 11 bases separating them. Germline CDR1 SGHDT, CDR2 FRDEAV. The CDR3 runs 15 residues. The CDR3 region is CASSLGGADTGQLYF. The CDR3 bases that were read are TGTGCCAGCAGTTTGGGGGGCGCGGACACCGGG.